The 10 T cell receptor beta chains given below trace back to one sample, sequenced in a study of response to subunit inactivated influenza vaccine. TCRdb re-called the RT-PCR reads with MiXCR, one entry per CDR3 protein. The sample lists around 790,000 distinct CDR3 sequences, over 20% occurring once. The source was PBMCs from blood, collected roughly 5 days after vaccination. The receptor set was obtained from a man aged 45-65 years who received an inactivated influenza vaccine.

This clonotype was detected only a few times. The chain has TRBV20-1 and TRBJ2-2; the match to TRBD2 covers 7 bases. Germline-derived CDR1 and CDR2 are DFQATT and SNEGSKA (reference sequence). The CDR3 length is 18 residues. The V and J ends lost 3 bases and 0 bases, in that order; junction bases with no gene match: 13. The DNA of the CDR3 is TGCAGTGCTAGCCCAGCGGGAACCCCTTACGCGAACACCGGGGAGCTGTTTTTT. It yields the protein CSASPAGTPYANTGELFF.

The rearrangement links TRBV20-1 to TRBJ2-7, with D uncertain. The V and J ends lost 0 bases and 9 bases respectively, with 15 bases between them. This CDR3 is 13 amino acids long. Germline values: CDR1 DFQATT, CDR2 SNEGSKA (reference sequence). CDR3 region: CSARDPNLYGQYF. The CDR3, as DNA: TGCAGTGCTAGAGATCCCAACTTGTATGGGCAGTACTTC.

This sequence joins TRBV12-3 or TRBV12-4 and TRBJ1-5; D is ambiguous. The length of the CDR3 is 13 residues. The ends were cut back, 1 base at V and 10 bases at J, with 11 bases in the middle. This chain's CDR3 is CASSLGNSVPQHF. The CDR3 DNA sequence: TGTGCCAGCAGTTTAGGAAACAGCGTACCCCAGCATTTT.

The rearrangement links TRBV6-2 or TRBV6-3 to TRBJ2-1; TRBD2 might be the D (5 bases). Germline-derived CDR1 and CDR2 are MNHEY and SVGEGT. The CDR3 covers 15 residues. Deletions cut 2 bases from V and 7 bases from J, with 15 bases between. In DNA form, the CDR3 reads TGTGCCAGCAGTTACCCGCCTAGCCCGGATAATGAGCAGTTCTTC. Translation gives CASSYPPSPDNEQFF.

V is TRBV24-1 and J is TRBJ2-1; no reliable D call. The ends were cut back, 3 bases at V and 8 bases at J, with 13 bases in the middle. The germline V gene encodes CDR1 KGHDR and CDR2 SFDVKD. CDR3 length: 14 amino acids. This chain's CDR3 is CATSDALSWDEQFF. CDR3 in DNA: TGTGCCACCAGTGATGCCTTATCATGGGATGAGCAGTTCTTC.

CDR3 nucleotide sequence: TGCGCCAGCAGGGTTGAGAATTCACCCCTCCACTTT. It translates to CASRVENSPLHF. This chain connects TRBV5-1 to TRBJ1-6, with D unresolved. The CDR3 sequence is 12 residues long. Germline V lookup: CDR1 SGHRS, CDR2 YFSETQ. Deletions cut 5 bases from V and 7 bases from J, with 7 bases between.

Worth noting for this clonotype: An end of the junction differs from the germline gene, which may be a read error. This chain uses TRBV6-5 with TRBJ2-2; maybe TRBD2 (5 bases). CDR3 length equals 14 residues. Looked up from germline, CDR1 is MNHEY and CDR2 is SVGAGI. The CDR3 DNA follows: TGTGCCAGCAGTTACGGGCAGAACACCGGGGAGCGGTTTTTT. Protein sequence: CASSYGQNTGERFF.

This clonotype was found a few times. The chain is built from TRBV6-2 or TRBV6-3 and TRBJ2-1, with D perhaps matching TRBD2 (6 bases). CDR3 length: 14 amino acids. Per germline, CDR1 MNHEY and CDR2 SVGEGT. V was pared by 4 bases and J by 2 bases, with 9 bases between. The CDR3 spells CASSFLATYNEQFF. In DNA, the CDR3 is TGTGCCAGCAGTTTCCTAGCGACCTACAATGAGCAGTTCTTC.

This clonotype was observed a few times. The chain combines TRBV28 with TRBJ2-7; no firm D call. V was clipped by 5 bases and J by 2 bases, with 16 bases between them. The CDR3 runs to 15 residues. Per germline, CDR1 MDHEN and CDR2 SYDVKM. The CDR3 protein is CASSPLWGTAYEQYF. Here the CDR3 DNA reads TGTGCCAGCAGTCCCCTCTGGGGAACGGCCTACGAGCAGTACTTC. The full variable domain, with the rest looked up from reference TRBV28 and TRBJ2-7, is DVKVTQSSRYLVKRTGEKVFLECVQDMDHENMFWYRQDPGLGLRLIYFSYDVKMKEKGDIPEGYSVSREKKERFSLILESASTNQTSMYLCASSPLWGTAYEQYFGPGTRLTVT.

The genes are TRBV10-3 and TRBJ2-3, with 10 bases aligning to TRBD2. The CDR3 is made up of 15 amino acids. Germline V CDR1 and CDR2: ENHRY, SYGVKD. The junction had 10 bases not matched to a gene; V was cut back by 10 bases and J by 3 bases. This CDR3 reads CATVGAGGRTDTQYF. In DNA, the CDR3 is TGTGCCACCGTAGGAGCGGGGGGGCGGACAGATACGCAGTATTTT.